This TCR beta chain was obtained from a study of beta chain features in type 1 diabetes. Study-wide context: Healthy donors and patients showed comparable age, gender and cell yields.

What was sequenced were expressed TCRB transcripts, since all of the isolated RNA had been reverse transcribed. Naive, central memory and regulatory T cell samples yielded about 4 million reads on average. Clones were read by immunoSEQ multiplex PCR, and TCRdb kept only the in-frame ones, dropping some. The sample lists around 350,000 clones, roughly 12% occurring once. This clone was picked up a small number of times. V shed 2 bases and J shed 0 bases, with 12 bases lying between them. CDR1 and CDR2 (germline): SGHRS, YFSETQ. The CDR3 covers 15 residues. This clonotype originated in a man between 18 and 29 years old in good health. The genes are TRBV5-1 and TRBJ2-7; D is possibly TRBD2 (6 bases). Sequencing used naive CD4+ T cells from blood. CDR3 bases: TGCGCCAGCAGCTTCGAGGCGGGGAGCTCCTACGAGCAGTACTTC. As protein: CASSFEAGSSYEQYF. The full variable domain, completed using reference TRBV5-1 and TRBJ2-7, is KAGVTQTPRYLIKTRGQQVTLSCSPISGHRSVSWYQQTPGQGLQFLFEYFSETQRNKGNFPGRFSGRQFSNSRSEMNVSTLELGDSALYLCASSFEAGSSYEQYFGPGTRLTVT.